The next 27 T cell receptor beta chains were all read from a single sample in a study of long-term antiretroviral therapy in people with HIV. Samples were assayed with immunoSEQ v3.0 at survey level. Data came from immunoSEQ multiplex PCR; TCRdb stores just in-frame clones and leaves some out. The sample carries about 17,000 clones, around nine tenths recorded once. Sequenced material: unsorted PBMCs, taken 0.3 years after starting antiretroviral therapy. The receptors stem from a man aged 55-75 years with HIV.

Only one count was recorded for this clone. The V call is TRBV2, the J call TRBJ2-1; 8 bases are shared with TRBD1. The CDR3 is 16 amino acids. Germline V lookup: CDR1 SNHLY, CDR2 FYNNEI. J lost 8 bases, V lost 6 bases, and 15 bases had no gene match. The CDR3 coding sequence is TGTGCCAGCAGGAGACAGGGGCCAGGAGTGTCGGATGAGCAGTTCTTC. Its protein is CASRRQGPGVSDEQFF.

The chain is built from TRBV4-3 and TRBJ2-3; no reliable D call. The V gene lost 1 base and the J gene lost 4 bases, with 9 bases spanning the gap. Germline V gives CDR1 LGHNA, CDR2 YSLEER. CDR3 length equals 14 residues. The CDR3 nucleotides read TGCGCCAGCAGCCAAGCCACTAAGTCAGATACGCAGTATTTT. This gives the protein CASSQATKSDTQYF.

The V call is TRBV11-1, the J call TRBJ2-3; 10 bases are a match to TRBD2. Germline V gene lookup returns CDR1 SGHAT and CDR2 FQDESV (reference sequence). The CDR3 has 18 residues. The junction had 7 bases not matched to a gene; V was cut back by 1 base and J by 0 bases. The CDR3 is CASSLESRLAGSTDTQYF. CDR3 DNA: TGTGCCAGCAGCTTAGAGTCGCGACTAGCGGGTAGCACAGATACGCAGTATTTT.

The J gene is TRBJ2-1, the V gene TRBV7-3; 10 nucleotides line up with TRBD1. The CDR3 extends over 17 amino acids. V dropped 4 bases and J dropped 6; count of bases not matched to a gene: 12. CDR1 SGHTA and CDR2 FQGTGA come from the germline V gene. The chain's CDR3 is CASSSQPGQGTSNEQFF. CDR3 in DNA: TGTGCCAGCAGCTCCCAACCGGGACAGGGGACAAGCAATGAGCAGTTCTTC.

The chain couples TRBV5-6 to TRBJ2-7; 10 bases agree with TRBD2. The germline CDR1 and CDR2 sequences are SGHDT and YYEEEE. The CDR3 is 17 residues long. The V gene end was trimmed by 7 bases and the J gene end by 0 bases; junction bases not matched to a gene: 13. The CDR3 reads CASLRVELAGNSYEQYF. CDR3 bases: TGTGCCAGCTTGAGGGTCGAACTAGCGGGGAACTCCTACGAGCAGTACTTC.

The V and J genes are TRBV19 and TRBJ2-5; TRBD1 is a possible D gene (6 bases). Germline values: CDR1 LNHDA, CDR2 SQIVND (reference sequence). Trimming stripped 6 bases from V and 1 base from J, with 24 bases between. There are 18 residues in the CDR3. In DNA, the CDR3 is TGTGCCAGTAGCCGGAAACGATCGATGCAGGGGCTCCAAGAGACCCAGTACTTC. Amino acid sequence: CASSRKRSMQGLQETQYF.

The V call is TRBV23-1, the J call TRBJ2-2, with D perhaps matching TRBD1 (5 bases). TRBV23-1 is an open reading frame, and its role is uncertain. CDR3 length equals 14 residues. With 11 bases removed from V and 6 bases from J, the gap between germline ends came to 19 bases. CDR3 amino acids: CAGAHPCRAGELFF. CDR3 nucleotides: TGCGCCGGGGCCCATCCTTGCAGGGCCGGGGAGCTGTTTTTT.

This chain uses TRBV11-3 with TRBJ2-7, with 9 positions matching TRBD2. The ends lost 4 bases at V and 1 base at J; junction bases unmatched: 2. The CDR3 has 14 amino acids. Germline CDR1 SGHNT, CDR2 YENEEA. In nucleotides, the CDR3 is TGTGCCAGCAGCTCTCTAGCGGGATCCTACGAGCAGTACTTC. Encoded protein: CASSSLAGSYEQYF.

CDR3 bases: TGTGCCAGCAGTTCCTCTGGACAGGAGGATGAAGCTTTCTTT. Translation gives CASSSSGQEDEAFF. The chain has TRBV2 and TRBJ1-1; TRBD1 matches 7 bases. V gave up 5 bases and J gave up 7 bases; unmatched junction bases: 10. Germline V gene sequence: CDR1 SNHLY, CDR2 FYNNEI. CDR3 length: 14 amino acids.

This clone is labeled as medium-sized. The chain combines TRBV15 with TRBJ2-4; 11 bases line up with TRBD1. The CDR3 is made up of 16 amino acids. The junction had 7 bases not matched to a gene; V was cut back by 1 base and J by 8 bases. The germline gives CDR1 LNHNV, CDR2 YYDKDF (reference sequence). The chain's CDR3 is CATSRVMGQGGDIQYF. CDR3 in DNA: TGTGCCACCAGCAGAGTTATGGGACAGGGGGGGGACATTCAGTACTTC.

The V gene is TRBV18, the J gene TRBJ1-3; a possible D gene is TRBD1 (5 bases). This CDR3 region has 17 residues. Germline CDR1 is KGHSH and CDR2 is LQKENI. V gave up 3 bases and J gave up 4 bases, with 19 bases separating them. The CDR3 reads CASSPPLRGLDGNTIYF. The CDR3 nucleotides are TGTGCCAGCTCACCCCCCTTGAGGGGACTAGACGGAAACACCATATATTTT. Full variable domain (remainder filled in from reference TRBV18 and TRBJ1-3): NAGVMQNPRHLVRRRGQEARLRCSPMKGHSHVYWYRQLPEEGLKFMVYLQKENIIDESGMPKERFSAEFPKEGPSILRIQQVVRGDSAAYFCASSPPLRGLDGNTIYFGEGSWLTVV.

The V call is TRBV11-2, the J call TRBJ1-1; 8 bases are a match to TRBD1. Looked up from germline, CDR1 is SGHAT and CDR2 is FQNNGV. The CDR3 loop spans 14 amino acids. With 5 bases clipped from V and 1 base from J, the junction kept 3 bases outside the gene matches. The CDR3 bases are TGTGCCAGCAGCACGACAGGGGAGAACACTGAAGCTTTCTTT. Its translation: CASSTTGENTEAFF.

This sequence joins TRBV5-1 and TRBJ2-1; unclear D gene. The CDR3 is made up of 14 amino acids. Trimming took 6 bases from V and 6 from J, leaving 16 bases between them. CDR1 is SGHRS, CDR2 YFSETQ, per germline. CDR3 in DNA: TGCGCCAGCACGCCGGGTCAGCGTATCAATGAGCAGTTCTTC. Translation: CASTPGQRINEQFF.

The gene calls are TRBV9 and TRBJ1-6, with TRBD1 matching over 8 bases. Germline V gene sequence: CDR1 SGDLS, CDR2 YYNGEE. This CDR3 has 17 residues. Unmatched junction bases numbered 6, after V lost 3 bases and J lost 1 base. The CDR3 spells CASSEGQGRSYNSPLHF. CDR3 nucleotide sequence: TGTGCCAGCAGCGAAGGACAGGGCAGGTCCTATAATTCACCCCTCCACTTT.

The V and J genes are TRBV6-5 and TRBJ2-3, with 7 bases identical to TRBD1. CDR3 length: 16 amino acids. CDR1 is MNHEY, CDR2 SVGAGI, per germline. The junction had 10 bases not matched to a gene; V was cut back by 2 bases and J by 5 bases. CDR3 amino acids: CASSYEFWTGLDTQYF. CDR3 bases: TGTGCCAGCAGTTACGAGTTTTGGACAGGTCTAGATACGCAGTATTTT.

The rearrangement uses TRBV30 and TRBJ1-5; D gene unclear. Between the trimmed V and J ends, which lost 3 bases and 2 bases, there was a span of 17 bases. CDR3 length: 16 amino acids. Germline lookup yields CDR1 GTSNPN and CDR2 SVGIG (reference sequence). DNA of the CDR3: TGTGCCTGGAGCCCCTGGAGCTATAAGGGCAATCAGCCCCAGCATTTT. Translating gives CAWSPWSYKGNQPQHF.

The chain employs TRBV18 and TRBJ1-3, with no clear D. CDR3 length: 15 residues. Germline V lookup: CDR1 KGHSH, CDR2 LQKENI. V lost 2 bases and J lost 4, with 12 bases in between. The CDR3 spells CASSPKGLWGNTIYF. The CDR3 DNA sequence: TGTGCCAGCTCACCAAAGGGCCTGTGGGGAAACACCATATATTTT.

The V gene is TRBV30, the J gene TRBJ2-2; D not certain. The V gene's germline CDR1 is GTSNPN and CDR2 SVGIG (reference sequence). The V gene lost 0 bases and the J gene lost 6 bases, with 8 bases spanning the gap. This CDR3 is built from 13 residues. The CDR3 protein is CAWSVFAAGELFF. The CDR3 DNA sequence: TGTGCCTGGAGTGTATTTGCGGCCGGGGAGCTGTTTTTT.

This chain links TRBV29-1 with TRBJ1-5; D gene unclear. The CDR3 length is 10 residues. Trimming stripped 3 bases from V and 6 bases from J, with 3 bases between. Germline lookup yields CDR1 SQVTM and CDR2 ANQGSEA. CDR3 loop: CSVDSQPQHF. CDR3 coding DNA: TGCAGCGTTGATAGTCAGCCCCAGCATTTT. The full variable domain, in which reference TRBV29-1 and TRBJ1-5 provide the parts outside the CDR3, is SAVISQKPSRDICQRGTSLTIQCQVDSQVTMMFWYRQQPGQSLTLIATANQGSEATYESGFVIDKFPISRPNLTFSTLTVSNMSPEDSSIYLCSVDSQPQHFGDGTRLSIL.

This chain uses TRBV6-5 with TRBJ1-2; the D gene is possibly TRBD1 (6 bases). Germline V lookup: CDR1 MNHEY, CDR2 SVGAGI. The CDR3 consists of 13 residues. V shed 6 bases and J shed 6 bases, with 14 bases lying between them. CDR3 sequence: CASRSQGADGYTF. The CDR3 nucleotides are TGTGCCAGCAGATCACAGGGTGCCGATGGCTACACCTTC.

The chain combines TRBV19 with TRBJ1-4; D not resolved. CDR3 length: 15 residues. V was trimmed by 3 bases and J by 4 bases, leaving 12 bases between them. CDR1 LNHDA and CDR2 SQIVND come from the germline V gene (reference sequence). CDR3 protein: CASSMFGSFNEKLFF. The CDR3 region has the DNA TGTGCCAGTAGTATGTTCGGCAGTTTTAATGAAAAACTGTTTTTT.

The chain recombines TRBV5-6 with TRBJ1-2; 7 bases line up with TRBD1. The V and J ends lost 1 base and 7 bases, in that order; junction bases with no gene match: 4. This CDR3 has 13 amino acids. CDR1 and CDR2 from the germline V gene are SGHDT and YYEEEE. Here the CDR3 reads CASSLSGTVGYTF. CDR3 coding DNA: TGTGCCAGCAGCTTGTCAGGGACAGTTGGCTACACCTTC. Full variable domain (outside the CDR3, taken from reference TRBV5-6 and TRBJ1-2): DAGVTQSPTHLIKTRGQQVTLRCSPKSGHDTVSWYQQALGQGPQFIFQYYEEEERQRGNFPDRFSGHQFPNYSSELNVNALLLGDSALYLCASSLSGTVGYTFGSGTRLTVV.

The chain carries TRBV5-1 and TRBJ2-3, with D possibly TRBD1 on 6 matching bases. The germline V gene encodes CDR1 SGHRS and CDR2 YFSETQ. This CDR3 has 15 residues. V lost 1 base and J lost 2, with 11 bases in between. The CDR3 is CASSLSDRFTDTQYF. The CDR3 DNA sequence: TGCGCCAGCAGCTTGTCCGACAGGTTCACAGATACGCAGTATTTT.

This clone has only one observation. The genes are TRBV5-4 and TRBJ2-3; D is perhaps TRBD1 (5 bases). The V gene lost 8 bases and the J gene lost 0 bases, with 16 bases spanning the gap. The germline V gene encodes CDR1 SGHNT and CDR2 YYREEE (reference sequence). There are 15 residues in the CDR3. For the CDR3, the DNA is TGTGCCAGTAGGGAAGGGGCAACTAGCACAGATACGCAGTATTTT. The encoded protein is CASREGATSTDTQYF.

The V call is TRBV5-4, the J call TRBJ1-2; TRBD1 aligns across 8 bases. Germline V gene data show CDR1 as SGHNT and CDR2 as YYREEE (reference sequence). This CDR3 has 16 residues. V dropped 2 bases and J dropped 0; count of bases not matched to a gene: 6. The chain's CDR3 is CASSFGQGAPNYGYTF. In DNA form, the CDR3 reads TGTGCCAGCAGCTTTGGACAGGGAGCCCCTAACTATGGCTACACCTTC. The complete variable domain, with remaining parts taken from reference TRBV5-4 and TRBJ1-2, reads ETGVTQSPTHLIKTRGQQVTLRCSSQSGHNTVSWYQQALGQGPQFIFQYYREEENGRGNFPPRFSGLQFPNYSSELNVNALELDDSALYLCASSFGQGAPNYGYTFGSGTRLTVV.

This chain joins TRBV9 and TRBJ1-4; D is perhaps TRBD1 (6 bases). This CDR3 contains 13 residues. Germline assignment: CDR1 SGDLS and CDR2 YYNGEE. The ends were cut back, 4 bases at V and 8 bases at J, with 12 bases in the middle. The DNA of the CDR3 is TGTGCCAGCAGCAAAGGGGGGACCGAAAAACTGTTTTTT. It specifies CASSKGGTEKLFF.

The V gene is TRBV6-1, the J gene TRBJ2-7; the match to TRBD1 covers 9 bases. V shed 3 bases and J 2 bases; nucleotides not matched to a gene: 5. CDR1 MNHNS and CDR2 SASEGT come from the germline V gene. This CDR3 region has 15 residues. The DNA of the CDR3 is TGTGCCAGCAGTGACCCCGGGACAGGGACCTACGAGCAGTACTTC. Translation: CASSDPGTGTYEQYF.